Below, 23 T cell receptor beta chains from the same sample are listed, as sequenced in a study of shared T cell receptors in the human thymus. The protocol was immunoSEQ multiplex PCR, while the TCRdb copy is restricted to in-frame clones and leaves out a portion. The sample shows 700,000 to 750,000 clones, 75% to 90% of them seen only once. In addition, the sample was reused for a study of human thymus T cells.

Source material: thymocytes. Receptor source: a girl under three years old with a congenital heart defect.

Here the CDR3 DNA reads TGTGCCACCAGCAGGAGCGGGGGGGCCTGGACCGGGGAGCTGTTTTTT. Translated, it gives CATSRSGGAWTGELFF. V is TRBV15 and J is TRBJ2-2, with TRBD2 matching over 10 bases. Germline V CDR1 and CDR2: LNHNV, YYDKDF (reference sequence). The CDR3 length is 16 residues. The V gene end was trimmed by 3 bases and the J gene end by 5 bases; junction bases not matched to a gene: 6.

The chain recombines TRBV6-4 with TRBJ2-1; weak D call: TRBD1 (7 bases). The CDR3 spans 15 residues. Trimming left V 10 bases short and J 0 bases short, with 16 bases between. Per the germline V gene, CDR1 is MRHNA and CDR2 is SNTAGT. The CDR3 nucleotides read TGTGCCACCCGGGGGACAGAAAGCTCCTACAATGAGCAGTTCTTC. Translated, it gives CATRGTESSYNEQFF.

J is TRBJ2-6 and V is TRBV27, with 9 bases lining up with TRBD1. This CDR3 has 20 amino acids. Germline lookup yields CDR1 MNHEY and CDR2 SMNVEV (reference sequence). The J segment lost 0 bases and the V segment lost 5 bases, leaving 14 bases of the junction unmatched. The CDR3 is CASSLHRGRSPSSGANVLTF. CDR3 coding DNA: TGTGCCAGCAGTCTCCACAGGGGGCGCTCCCCCAGCTCTGGGGCCAACGTCCTGACTTTC.

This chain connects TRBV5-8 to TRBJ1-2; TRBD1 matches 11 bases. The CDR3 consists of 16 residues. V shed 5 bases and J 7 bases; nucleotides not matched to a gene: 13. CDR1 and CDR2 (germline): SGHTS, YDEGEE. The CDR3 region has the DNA TGTGCCAGCAGAGGACCCCGGACAGGGGGCATGGGTGGCTACACCTTC. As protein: CASRGPRTGGMGGYTF.

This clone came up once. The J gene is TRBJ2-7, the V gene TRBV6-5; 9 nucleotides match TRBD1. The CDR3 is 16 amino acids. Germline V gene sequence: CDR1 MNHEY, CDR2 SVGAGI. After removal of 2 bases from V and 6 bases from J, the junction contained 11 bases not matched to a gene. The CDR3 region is CASSYNQTGTGCEQYF. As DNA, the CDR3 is TGTGCCAGCAGTTACAACCAGACCGGGACAGGGTGCGAGCAGTACTTC.

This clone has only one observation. CDR3 region: CASSHSNRGSYEQYF. In DNA form, the CDR3 reads TGTGCCAGCAGCCACTCAAACAGGGGATCCTACGAGCAGTACTTC. This chain links TRBV4-2 with TRBJ2-7; 7 bases are shared with TRBD1. Germline V lookup: CDR1 LGHNA, CDR2 YNFKEQ. The CDR3 loop spans 15 amino acids. Trimming removed 3 bases from V and 1 base from J; junction bases left unmatched: 6.

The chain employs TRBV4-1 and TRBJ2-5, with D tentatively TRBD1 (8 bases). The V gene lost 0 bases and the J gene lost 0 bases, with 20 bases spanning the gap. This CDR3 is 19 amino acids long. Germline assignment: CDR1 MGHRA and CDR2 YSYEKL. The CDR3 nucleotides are TGCGCCAGCAGCCAAGAGGGGGGGAAGGACAGGGCGTACCAAGAGACCCAGTACTTC. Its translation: CASSQEGGKDRAYQETQYF.

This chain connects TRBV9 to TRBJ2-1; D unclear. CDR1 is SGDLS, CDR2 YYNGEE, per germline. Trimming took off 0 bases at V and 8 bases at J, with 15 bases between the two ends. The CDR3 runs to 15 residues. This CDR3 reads CASSVAVYWSDEQFF. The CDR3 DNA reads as TGTGCCAGCAGCGTAGCCGTTTATTGGTCGGATGAGCAGTTCTTC.

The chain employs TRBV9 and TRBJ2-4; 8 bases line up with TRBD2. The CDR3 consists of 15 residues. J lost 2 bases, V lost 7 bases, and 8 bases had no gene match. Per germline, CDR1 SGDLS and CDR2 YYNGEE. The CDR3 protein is CASGNSGDTKNIQYF. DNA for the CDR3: TGTGCCAGCGGAAATAGCGGGGATACCAAAAACATTCAGTACTTC.

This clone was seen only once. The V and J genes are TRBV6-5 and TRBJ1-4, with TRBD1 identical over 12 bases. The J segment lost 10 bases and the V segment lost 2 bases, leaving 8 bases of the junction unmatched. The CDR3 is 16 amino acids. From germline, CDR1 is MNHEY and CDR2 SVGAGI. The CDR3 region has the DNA TGTGCCAGCAGTTACCGGGACAGGGGGCTTGGGGGAAAACTGTTTTTT. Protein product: CASSYRDRGLGGKLFF.

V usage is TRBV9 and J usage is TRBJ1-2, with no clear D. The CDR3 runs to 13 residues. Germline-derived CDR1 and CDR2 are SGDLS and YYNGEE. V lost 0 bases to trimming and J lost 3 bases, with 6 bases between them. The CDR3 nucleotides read TGTGCCAGCAGCGTAGAGCTAGACTATGGCTACACCTTC. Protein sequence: CASSVELDYGYTF.

The DNA for the CDR3 is TGTGCCAGCAGCCCCACCGGGAGTCGAAAAAACATTCAGTACTTC. The encoded protein is CASSPTGSRKNIQYF. The chain is built from TRBV5-6 and TRBJ2-4; D is possibly TRBD2 (6 bases). Germline loops: CDR1 SGHDT, CDR2 YYEEEE. This CDR3 has 15 residues. V was shortened by 4 bases and J by 4 bases, with 15 bases between the two germline ends. Together with reference TRBV5-6 and TRBJ2-4, the CDR3 gives the full variable domain: DAGVTQSPTHLIKTRGQQVTLRCSPKSGHDTVSWYQQALGQGPQFIFQYYEEEERQRGNFPDRFSGHQFPNYSSELNVNALLLGDSALYLCASSPTGSRKNIQYFGAGTRLSVL.

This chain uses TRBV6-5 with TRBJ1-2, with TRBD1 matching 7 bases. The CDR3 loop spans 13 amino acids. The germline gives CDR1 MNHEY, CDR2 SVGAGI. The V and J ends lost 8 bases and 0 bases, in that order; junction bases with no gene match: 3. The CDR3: CASSGGPNYGYTF. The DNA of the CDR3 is TGTGCCAGCTCAGGGGGACCTAACTATGGCTACACCTTC.

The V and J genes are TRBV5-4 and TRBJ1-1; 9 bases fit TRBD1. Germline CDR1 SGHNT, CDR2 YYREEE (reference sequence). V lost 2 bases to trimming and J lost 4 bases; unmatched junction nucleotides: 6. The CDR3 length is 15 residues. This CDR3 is CASSFGRDRVTEAFF. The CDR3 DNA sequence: TGTGCCAGCAGCTTTGGTCGGGACAGGGTCACTGAAGCTTTCTTT. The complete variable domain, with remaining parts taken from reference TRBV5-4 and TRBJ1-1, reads ETGVTQSPTHLIKTRGQQVTLRCSSQSGHNTVSWYQQALGQGPQFIFQYYREEENGRGNFPPRFSGLQFPNYSSELNVNALELDDSALYLCASSFGRDRVTEAFFGQGTRLTVV.

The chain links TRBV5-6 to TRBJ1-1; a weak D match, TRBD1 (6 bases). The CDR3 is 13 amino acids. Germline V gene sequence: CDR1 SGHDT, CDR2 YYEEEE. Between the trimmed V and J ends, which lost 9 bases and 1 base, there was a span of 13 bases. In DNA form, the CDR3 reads TGTGCCACCACACAGGGAAGGAACACTGAAGCTTTCTTT. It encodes CATTQGRNTEAFF.

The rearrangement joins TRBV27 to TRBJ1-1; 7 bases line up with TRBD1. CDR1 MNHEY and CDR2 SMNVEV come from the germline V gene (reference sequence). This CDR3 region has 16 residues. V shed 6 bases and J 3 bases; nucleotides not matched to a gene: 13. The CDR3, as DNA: TGTGCCAGCAGATACAGGGGTGTAAGAAGGGACACTGAAGCTTTCTTT. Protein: CASRYRGVRRDTEAFF.

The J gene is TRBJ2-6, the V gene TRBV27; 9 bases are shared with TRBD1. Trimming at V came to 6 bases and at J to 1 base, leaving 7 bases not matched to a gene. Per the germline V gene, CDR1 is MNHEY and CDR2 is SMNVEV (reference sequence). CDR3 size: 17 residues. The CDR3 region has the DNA TGTGCCAGCAGCTCCCGACAGGGGGAATCTGGGGCCAACGTCCTGACTTTC. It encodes CASSSRQGESGANVLTF.

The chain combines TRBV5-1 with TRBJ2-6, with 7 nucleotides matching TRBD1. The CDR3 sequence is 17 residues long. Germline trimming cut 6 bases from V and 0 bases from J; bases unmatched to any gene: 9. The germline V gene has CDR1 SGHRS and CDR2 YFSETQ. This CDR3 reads CASTAETGFSGANVLTF. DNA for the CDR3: TGCGCCAGCACTGCCGAGACAGGGTTCTCTGGGGCCAACGTCCTGACTTTC.

The CDR3 here is CASSLLDGGAIYEQYF. The CDR3 DNA sequence: TGTGCCAGCAGCTTACTTGACGGGGGGGCTATCTACGAGCAGTACTTC. The rearrangement uses TRBV5-4 and TRBJ2-7; TRBD2 agrees at 8 bases. The CDR3 has 16 residues. J gave up 3 bases and V 2 bases, and 10 bases lay outside the gene matches. Germline V CDR1 and CDR2: SGHNT, YYREEE (reference sequence).

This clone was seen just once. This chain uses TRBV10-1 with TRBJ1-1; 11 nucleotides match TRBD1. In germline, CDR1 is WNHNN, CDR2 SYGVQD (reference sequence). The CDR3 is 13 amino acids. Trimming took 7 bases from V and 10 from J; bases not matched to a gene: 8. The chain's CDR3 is CASTRDRGKRAFF. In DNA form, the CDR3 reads TGCGCCAGCACCCGGGACAGGGGGAAAAGAGCTTTCTTT.

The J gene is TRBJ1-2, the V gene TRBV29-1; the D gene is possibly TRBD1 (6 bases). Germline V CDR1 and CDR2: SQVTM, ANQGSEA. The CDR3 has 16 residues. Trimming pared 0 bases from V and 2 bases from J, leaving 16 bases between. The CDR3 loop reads CSVEDRTATANYGYTF. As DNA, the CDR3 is TGCAGCGTTGAAGATCGGACAGCTACCGCGAACTATGGCTACACCTTC.

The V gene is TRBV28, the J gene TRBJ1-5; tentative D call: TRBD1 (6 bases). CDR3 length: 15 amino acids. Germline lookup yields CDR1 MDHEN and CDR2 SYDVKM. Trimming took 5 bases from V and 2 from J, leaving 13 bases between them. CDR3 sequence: CASSRQVNGNQPQHF. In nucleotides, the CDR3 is TGTGCCAGCAGTAGACAGGTGAACGGCAATCAGCCCCAGCATTTT. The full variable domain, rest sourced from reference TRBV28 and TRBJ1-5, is DVKVTQSSRYLVKRTGEKVFLECVQDMDHENMFWYRQDPGLGLRLIYFSYDVKMKEKGDIPEGYSVSREKKERFSLILESASTNQTSMYLCASSRQVNGNQPQHFGDGTRLSIL.

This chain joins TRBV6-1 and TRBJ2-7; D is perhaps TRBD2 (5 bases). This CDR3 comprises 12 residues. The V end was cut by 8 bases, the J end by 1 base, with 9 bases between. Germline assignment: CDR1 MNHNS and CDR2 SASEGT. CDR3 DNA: TGTGCCAGCTGGGAGCGATCCTACGAGCAGTACTTC. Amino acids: CASWERSYEQYF.